This TCR beta chain was recovered during a study of cytomegalovirus exposure and HLA in healthy donors. Study-level points and caveats: TCR beta V- and J-gene trimming was later associated with a missense DCLRE1C variant. A likely sequencing artifact accounted for one observed cluster of highly shared sequence variants. Of the V segments, some could not be distinguished, including TRBV6-2 and TRBV6-3, and were excluded. In an earlier analysis, productive rearrangement rates for most beta V segments clustered near 87% or 30%.

In the case of this clone: The antigen is not known.

Trimming removed 8 bases from V and 2 bases from J, with 10 bases in between. The CDR3 contains 12 residues. CDR1 and CDR2 from the germline V gene are MNHEY and SVGAGI. A multiplex PCR was run with 60 Vbeta primers and 13 Jbeta primers. TCRdb's table, derived via immunoSEQ multiplex PCR, lists solely in-frame clones and lacks some. The table records about 160,000 clones, roughly 75% of them present only once. The clonotype comes from a female donor in good health and CMV-seronegative. The chain combines TRBV6-5 with TRBJ2-7; TRBD2 is a possible D gene (5 bases). Sequencing was performed on PBMCs. CDR3 bases: TGTGCCAGCCAAGGGAGAGCCTACGAGCAGTACTTC. It codes for CASQGRAYEQYF.